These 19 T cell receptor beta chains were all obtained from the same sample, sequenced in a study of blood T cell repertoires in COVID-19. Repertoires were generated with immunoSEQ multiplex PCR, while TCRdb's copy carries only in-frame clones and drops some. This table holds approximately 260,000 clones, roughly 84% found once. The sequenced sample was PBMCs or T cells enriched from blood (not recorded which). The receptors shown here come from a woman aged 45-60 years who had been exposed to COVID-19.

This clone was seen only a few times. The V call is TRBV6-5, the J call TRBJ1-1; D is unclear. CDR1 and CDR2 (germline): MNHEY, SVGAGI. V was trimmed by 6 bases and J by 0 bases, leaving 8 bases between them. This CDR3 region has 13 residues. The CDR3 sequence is CASSGSLNTEAFF. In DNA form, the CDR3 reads TGTGCCAGCAGCGGTAGCTTGAACACTGAAGCTTTCTTT.

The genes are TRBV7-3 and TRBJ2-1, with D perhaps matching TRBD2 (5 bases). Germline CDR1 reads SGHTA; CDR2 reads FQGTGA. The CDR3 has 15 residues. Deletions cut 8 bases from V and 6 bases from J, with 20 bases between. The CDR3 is CASAKSGLLGNEQFF. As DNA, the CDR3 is TGTGCCAGCGCGAAAAGCGGCCTCCTGGGCAATGAGCAGTTCTTC.

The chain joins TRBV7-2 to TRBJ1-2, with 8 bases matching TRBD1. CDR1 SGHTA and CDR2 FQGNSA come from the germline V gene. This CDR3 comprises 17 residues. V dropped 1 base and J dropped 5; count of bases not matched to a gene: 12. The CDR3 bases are TGTGCCAGCAGCTTAGTTGGGGGTCAGGGGGCCTCTTATGGCTACACCTTC. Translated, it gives CASSLVGGQGASYGYTF. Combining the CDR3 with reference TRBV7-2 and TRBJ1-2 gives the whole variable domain GAGVSQSPSNKVTEKGKDVELRCDPISGHTALYWYRQSLGQGLEFLIYFQGNSAPDKSGLPSDRFSAERTGGSVSTLTIQRTQQEDSAVYLCASSLVGGQGASYGYTFGSGTRLTVV.

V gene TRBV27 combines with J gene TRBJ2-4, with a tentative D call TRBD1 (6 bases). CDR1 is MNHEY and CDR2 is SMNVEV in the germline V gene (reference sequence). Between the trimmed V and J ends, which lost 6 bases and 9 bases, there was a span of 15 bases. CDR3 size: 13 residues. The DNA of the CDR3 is TGTGCCAGCAGCTACGACAGGTTGAGCATTCAGTACTTC. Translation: CASSYDRLSIQYF.

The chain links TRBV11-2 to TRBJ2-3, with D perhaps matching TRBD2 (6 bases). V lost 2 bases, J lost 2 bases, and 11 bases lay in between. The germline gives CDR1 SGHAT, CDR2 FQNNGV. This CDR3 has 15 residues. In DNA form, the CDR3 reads TGTGCCAGCAGCTTAATAGGCGGGGTCACAGATACGCAGTATTTT. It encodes CASSLIGGVTDTQYF.

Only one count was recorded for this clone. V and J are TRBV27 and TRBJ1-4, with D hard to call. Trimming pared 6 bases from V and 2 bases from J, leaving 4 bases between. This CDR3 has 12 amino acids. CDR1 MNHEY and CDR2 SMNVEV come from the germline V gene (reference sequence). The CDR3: CASRRTNEKLFF. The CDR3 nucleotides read TGTGCCAGCAGGAGGACTAATGAAAAACTGTTTTTT.

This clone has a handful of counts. The CDR3 loop reads CASSVTSTGELFF. The CDR3 DNA reads as TGTGCCAGTTCGGTCACCTCCACCGGGGAGCTGTTTTTT. The gene calls are TRBV19 and TRBJ2-2; D remains ambiguous. This CDR3 spans 13 amino acids. Germline V gene lookup returns CDR1 LNHDA and CDR2 SQIVND (reference sequence). Trimming took 8 bases from V and 4 from J, leaving 11 bases between them.

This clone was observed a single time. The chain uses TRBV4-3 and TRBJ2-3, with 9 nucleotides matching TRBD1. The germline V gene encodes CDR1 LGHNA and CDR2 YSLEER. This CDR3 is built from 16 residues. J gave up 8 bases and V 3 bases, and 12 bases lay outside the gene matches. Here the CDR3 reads CASSQRTGVGPGTQYF. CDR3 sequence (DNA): TGCGCCAGCAGCCAGAGGACAGGGGTGGGCCCCGGTACGCAGTATTTT.

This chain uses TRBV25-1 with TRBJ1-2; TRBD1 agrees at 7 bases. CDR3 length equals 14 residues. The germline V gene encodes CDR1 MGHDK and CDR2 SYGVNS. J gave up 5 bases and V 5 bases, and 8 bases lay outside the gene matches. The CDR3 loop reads CASSHPGTVYGYTF. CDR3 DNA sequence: TGTGCCAGCAGTCACCCCGGGACAGTATATGGCTACACCTTC.

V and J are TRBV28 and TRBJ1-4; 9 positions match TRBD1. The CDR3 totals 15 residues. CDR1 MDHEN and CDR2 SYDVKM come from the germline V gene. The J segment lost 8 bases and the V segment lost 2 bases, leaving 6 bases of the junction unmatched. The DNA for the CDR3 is TGTGCCAGCAGTTTAACTAAGACAGGGGGGGAAAAACTGTTTTTT. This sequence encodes CASSLTKTGGEKLFF.

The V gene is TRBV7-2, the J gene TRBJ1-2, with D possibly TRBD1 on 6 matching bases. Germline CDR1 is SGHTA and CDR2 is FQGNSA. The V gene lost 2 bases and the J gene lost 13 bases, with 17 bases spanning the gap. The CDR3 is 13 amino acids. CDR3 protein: CASSLTRTAYGTF. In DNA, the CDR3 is TGTGCCAGCAGCTTAACCCGGACAGCCTATGGCACCTTC.

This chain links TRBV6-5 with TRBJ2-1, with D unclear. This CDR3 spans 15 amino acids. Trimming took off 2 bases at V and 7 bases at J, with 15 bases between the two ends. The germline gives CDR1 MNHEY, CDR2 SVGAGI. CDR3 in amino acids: CASSYPSMNMNEQFF. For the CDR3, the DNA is TGTGCCAGCAGTTACCCCTCCATGAACATGAATGAGCAGTTCTTC.

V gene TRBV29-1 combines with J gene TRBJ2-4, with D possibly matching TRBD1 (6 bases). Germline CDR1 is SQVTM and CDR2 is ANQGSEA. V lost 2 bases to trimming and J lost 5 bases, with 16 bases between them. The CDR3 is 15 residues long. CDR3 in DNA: TGCAGCGTTGAATTTTGGAACAGGGCCGAAAACATTCAGTACTTC. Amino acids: CSVEFWNRAENIQYF.

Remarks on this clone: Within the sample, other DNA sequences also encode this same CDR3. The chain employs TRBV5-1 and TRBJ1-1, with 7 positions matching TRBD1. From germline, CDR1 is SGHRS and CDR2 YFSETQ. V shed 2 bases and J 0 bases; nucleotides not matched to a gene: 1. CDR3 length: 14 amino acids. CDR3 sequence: CASSLGGMNTEAFF. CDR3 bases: TGCGCCAGCAGCTTAGGGGGCATGAACACTGAAGCTTTCTTT.

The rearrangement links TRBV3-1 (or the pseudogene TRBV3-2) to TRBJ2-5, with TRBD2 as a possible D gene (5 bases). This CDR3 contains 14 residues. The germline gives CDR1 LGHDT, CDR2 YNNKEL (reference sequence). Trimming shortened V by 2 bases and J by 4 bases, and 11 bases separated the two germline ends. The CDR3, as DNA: TGTGCCAGCAGCCAACCTACTAGAGGAGAGACCCAGTACTTC. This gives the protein CASSQPTRGETQYF.

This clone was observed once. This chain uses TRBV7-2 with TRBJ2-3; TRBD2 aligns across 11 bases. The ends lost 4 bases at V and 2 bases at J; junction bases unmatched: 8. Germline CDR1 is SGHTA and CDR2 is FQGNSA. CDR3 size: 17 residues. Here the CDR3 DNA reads TGTGCCAGCAGCTCTCCTAGCGGGGGGCCGATCACAGATACGCAGTATTTT. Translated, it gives CASSSPSGGPITDTQYF.

This CDR3 reads CATSDPGTVEAFF. As DNA, the CDR3 is TGTGCCACCAGTGATCCCGGGACAGTTGAAGCTTTCTTT. V is TRBV24-1 and J is TRBJ1-1, with 7 bases matching TRBD1. CDR3 length: 13 amino acids. Per the germline V gene, CDR1 is KGHDR and CDR2 is SFDVKD. V was pared by 3 bases and J by 7 bases, with 4 bases of the junction left unmatched.

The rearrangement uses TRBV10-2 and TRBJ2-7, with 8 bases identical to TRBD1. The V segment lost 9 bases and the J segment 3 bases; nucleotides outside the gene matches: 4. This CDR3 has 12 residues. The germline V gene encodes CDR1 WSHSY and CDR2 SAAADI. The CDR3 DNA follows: TGCGCCAGTTCCACAGGGGGCTACGAGCAGTACTTC. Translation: CASSTGGYEQYF.

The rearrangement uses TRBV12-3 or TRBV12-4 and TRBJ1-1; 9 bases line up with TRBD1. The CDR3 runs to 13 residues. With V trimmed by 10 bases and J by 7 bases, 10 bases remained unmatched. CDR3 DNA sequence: TGTGCCACCACATGGGACAGGGACCTTGAAGCTTTCTTT. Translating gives CATTWDRDLEAFF.